Below, 9 T cell receptor beta chains from the same sample are listed, as sequenced in a study of patients and donors after allogeneic stem cell transplantation. TCRdb recomputed calls from the RT-PCR reads with MiXCR, one row per CDR3 protein. In the table there are 390,000 or so distinct CDR3 sequences, approximately 16% of which are singletons. Sequencing was performed on blood, either unsorted or a sorted T cell fraction (not recorded which). These receptor sequences come from a human donor who was either an allogeneic HSCT recipient or a stem cell or donor lymphocyte infusion donor (not recorded which). It is not recorded whose cells these are; they may come from a transplant donor.

This clonotype was counted only a few times. V usage is TRBV4-2 and J usage is TRBJ2-5; D is unclear. In germline, CDR1 is LGHNA, CDR2 YNFKEQ. Trimming stripped 4 bases from V and 3 bases from J, with 15 bases between. CDR3 length: 15 residues. For the CDR3, the DNA is TGTGCCAGCAGCCCTTACTGGGCTGCCAAAGAGACCCAGTACTTC. Translated, it gives CASSPYWAAKETQYF.

This clonotype was detected many times. The chain uses TRBV5-6 and TRBJ2-1, with D tentatively TRBD2 (5 bases). The V gene's germline CDR1 is SGHDT and CDR2 YYEEEE. CDR3 length: 12 amino acids. V dropped 1 base and J dropped 9 bases, with 8 bases sitting between them. The CDR3 DNA is TGTGCCAGCAGCTTGAAAGGGAGTGAGCAGTTCTTC. It is translated as CASSLKGSEQFF.

This chain connects TRBV2 to TRBJ1-5; D gene ambiguous. CDR1 and CDR2 (germline): SNHLY, FYNNEI. V was shortened by 5 bases and J by 1 base, with 3 bases between the two germline ends. The CDR3 loop spans 12 amino acids. The CDR3 nucleotides are TGTGCCAGCAGTACAAGCAATCAGCCCCAGCATTTT. Translation: CASSTSNQPQHF.

This clonotype turned up a few times. This rearrangement joins TRBV5-6 to TRBJ1-1; TRBD1 might be the D (6 bases). The CDR3 is 15 residues long. Germline lookup yields CDR1 SGHDT and CDR2 YYEEEE. The ends were cut back, 2 bases at V and 4 bases at J, with 15 bases in the middle. CDR3 protein: CASSFYSGRGTEAFF. The CDR3, as DNA: TGTGCCAGCAGCTTCTATTCTGGCAGGGGCACTGAAGCTTTCTTT. The complete variable domain, with remaining parts taken from reference TRBV5-6 and TRBJ1-1, reads DAGVTQSPTHLIKTRGQQVTLRCSPKSGHDTVSWYQQALGQGPQFIFQYYEEEERQRGNFPDRFSGHQFPNYSSELNVNALLLGDSALYLCASSFYSGRGTEAFFGQGTRLTVV.

J is TRBJ1-3 and V is TRBV20-1; D ambiguous. Trimming pared 2 bases from V and 0 bases from J, leaving 5 bases between. The CDR3 is made up of 13 amino acids. CDR1 is DFQATT, CDR2 SNEGSKA, per germline (reference sequence). The CDR3 sequence is CSARKDSGNTIYF. CDR3 in DNA: TGCAGTGCTAGAAAGGACTCTGGAAACACCATATATTTT.

This chain links TRBV7-3 with TRBJ2-2; D is perhaps TRBD2 (5 bases). CDR3 length: 16 residues. CDR1 is SGHTA, CDR2 FQGTGA, per germline. Trimming cost V 1 base and J 0 bases, with 9 bases left between them. The CDR3 coding sequence is TGTGCCAGCAGCTTAAGGGTCGGGGCGAACACCGGGGAGCTGTTTTTT. It yields the protein CASSLRVGANTGELFF.

This clonotype was observed at least ten times. J is TRBJ2-1 and V is TRBV12-3 or TRBV12-4, with D tentatively TRBD2 (5 bases). The CDR3 is made up of 15 amino acids. Trimming shortened V by 6 bases and J by 2 bases, and 14 bases separated the two germline ends. CDR3 sequence reads: CASSTAGIPYNEQFF. In nucleotides, the CDR3 is TGTGCCAGCAGCACCGCCGGGATCCCCTACAATGAGCAGTTCTTC.

The chain uses TRBV7-2 and TRBJ2-3; D not resolved. From germline, CDR1 is SGHTA and CDR2 FQGNSA. The CDR3 is 13 residues long. V was trimmed by 1 base and J by 8 bases, leaving 10 bases between them. The CDR3 sequence is CASSLGVGATQYF. The CDR3 DNA reads TGTGCCAGCAGCTTAGGAGTAGGAGCTACGCAGTATTTT.

The chain combines TRBV11-2 with TRBJ2-5; no reliable D call. This CDR3 is 16 amino acids long. Trimming took off 0 bases at V and 1 base at J, with 12 bases between the two ends. In germline, CDR1 is SGHAT, CDR2 FQNNGV. The CDR3 sequence: CASSLDWWQFQETQYF. The DNA of the CDR3 is TGTGCCAGCAGCTTAGATTGGTGGCAGTTCCAAGAGACCCAGTACTTC.